A single sample is the source of the 4 T cell receptor beta chains below, sequenced in a study of T-cell reconstitution after alpha-beta-depleted transplantation in children. It was with unique molecular identifiers that the TCRbeta library was prepared. In TCRdb, the PCR reads were re-called with MiXCR into one record per CDR3 protein. The sample includes 330,000 or so distinct CDR3 sequences, about a tenth of them seen just once. Here the sequenced sample was PBMCs from the stem cell graft donor, taken from the stem cell graft. The receptor source for this set is a human donor who donated a stem cell graft to a child with acute lymphoblastic leukemia.

This clonotype was counted only a few times. The rearrangement joins TRBV7-3 to TRBJ2-5; maybe TRBD1 (5 bases). This CDR3 has 14 residues. The V and J ends lost 5 bases and 2 bases respectively, with 12 bases between them. Germline V gene sequence: CDR1 SGHTA, CDR2 FQGTGA. CDR3 nucleotide sequence: TGTGCCAGCAGCGCCTCAGGGAATCAAGAGACCCAGTACTTC. Translation gives CASSASGNQETQYF.

This clonotype was recorded a few times. The CDR3 protein is CAISVRLAGFSSYNEQFF. The CDR3, as DNA: TGTGCCATCAGTGTTCGGCTAGCGGGATTTAGCTCCTACAATGAGCAGTTCTTC. The chain employs TRBV10-3 and TRBJ2-1; 9 bases align to TRBD2. This CDR3 comprises 18 residues. Germline assignment: CDR1 ENHRY and CDR2 SYGVKD. Losses at the gene ends were 4 bases for V and 0 bases for J; bases not matched to a gene: 10.

The V and J genes are TRBV14 and TRBJ2-2; D call uncertain. Germline V gives CDR1 SGHDN, CDR2 FVKESK. V lost 4 bases, J lost 4 bases, and 16 bases lay in between. CDR3 length: 16 residues. The CDR3 sequence: CASSPGFAAGTGELFF. The CDR3 DNA sequence: TGTGCCAGCAGCCCTGGATTCGCGGCAGGCACCGGGGAGCTGTTTTTT.

This clonotype was seen many times. In nucleotides, the CDR3 is TGCAGTGCTAGAGATTGGGGTTCTTATGAGCAGTTCTTC. Its protein is CSARDWGSYEQFF. The chain couples TRBV20-1 to TRBJ2-1; D remains ambiguous. CDR3 length: 13 amino acids. Germline values: CDR1 DFQATT, CDR2 SNEGSKA (reference sequence). V lost 0 bases and J 8 bases, leaving 11 bases between the germline ends.